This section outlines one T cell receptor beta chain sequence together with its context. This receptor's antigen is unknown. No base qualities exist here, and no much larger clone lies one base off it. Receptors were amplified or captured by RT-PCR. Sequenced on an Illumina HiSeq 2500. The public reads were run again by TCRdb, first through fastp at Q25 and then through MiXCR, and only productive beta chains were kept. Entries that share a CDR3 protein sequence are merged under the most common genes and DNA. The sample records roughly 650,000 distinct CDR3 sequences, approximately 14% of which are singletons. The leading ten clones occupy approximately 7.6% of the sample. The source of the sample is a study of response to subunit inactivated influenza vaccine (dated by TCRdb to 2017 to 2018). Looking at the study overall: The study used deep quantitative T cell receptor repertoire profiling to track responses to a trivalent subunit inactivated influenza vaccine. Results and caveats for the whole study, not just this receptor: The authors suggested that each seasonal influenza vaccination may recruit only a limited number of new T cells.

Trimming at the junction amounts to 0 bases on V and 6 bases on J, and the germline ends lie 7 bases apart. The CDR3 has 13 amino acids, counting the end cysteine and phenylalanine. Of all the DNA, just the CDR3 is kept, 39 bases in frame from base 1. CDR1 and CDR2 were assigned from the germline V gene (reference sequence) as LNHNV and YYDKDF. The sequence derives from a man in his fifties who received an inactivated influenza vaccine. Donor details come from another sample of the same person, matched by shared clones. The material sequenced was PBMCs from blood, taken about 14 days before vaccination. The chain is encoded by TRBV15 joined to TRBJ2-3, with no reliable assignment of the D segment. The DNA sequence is TGTGCCACCAGCAGAGACTTGATTGATACGCAGTATTTT. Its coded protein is CATSRDLIDTQYF.